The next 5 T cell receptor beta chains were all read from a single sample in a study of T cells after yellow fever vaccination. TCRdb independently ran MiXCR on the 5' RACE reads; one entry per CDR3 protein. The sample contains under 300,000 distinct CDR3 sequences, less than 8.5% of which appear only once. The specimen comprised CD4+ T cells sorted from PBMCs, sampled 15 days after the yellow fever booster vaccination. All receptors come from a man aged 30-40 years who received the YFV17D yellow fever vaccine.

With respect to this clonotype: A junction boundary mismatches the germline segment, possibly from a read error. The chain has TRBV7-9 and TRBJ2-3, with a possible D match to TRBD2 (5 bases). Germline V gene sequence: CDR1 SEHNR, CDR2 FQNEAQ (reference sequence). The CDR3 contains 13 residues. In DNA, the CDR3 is TGTACCAGCAGCAGAGGGAGCCCAGATACGCAGTATTTC. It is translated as CTSSRGSPDTQYF.

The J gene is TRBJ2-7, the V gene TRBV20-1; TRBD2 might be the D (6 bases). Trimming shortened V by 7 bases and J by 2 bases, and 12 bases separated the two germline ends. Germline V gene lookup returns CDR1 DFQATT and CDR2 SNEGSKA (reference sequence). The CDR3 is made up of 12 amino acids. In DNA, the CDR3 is TGCAGTGTGATCGGGAGTACCTACGAGCAGTACTTC. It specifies CSVIGSTYEQYF.

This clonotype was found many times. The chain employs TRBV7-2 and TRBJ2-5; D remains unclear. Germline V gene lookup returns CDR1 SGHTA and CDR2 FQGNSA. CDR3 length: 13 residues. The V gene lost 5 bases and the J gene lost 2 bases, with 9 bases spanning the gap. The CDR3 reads CASSPHFQETQYF. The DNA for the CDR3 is TGTGCCAGCAGCCCGCATTTTCAAGAGACCCAGTACTTC. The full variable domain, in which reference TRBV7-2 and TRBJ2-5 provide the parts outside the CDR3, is GAGVSQSPSNKVTEKGKDVELRCDPISGHTALYWYRQSLGQGLEFLIYFQGNSAPDKSGLPSDRFSAERTGGSVSTLTIQRTQQEDSAVYLCASSPHFQETQYFGPGTRLLVL.

The CDR3 bases are TGCAGTGCTAGAGATCGCCAGGGGCGATCCTACAATGAGCAGTTCTTC. This translates into CSARDRQGRSYNEQFF. This sequence joins TRBV20-1 and TRBJ2-1, with a possible D match to TRBD1 (6 bases). The germline V and J ends were trimmed by 0 bases and 1 base, with 13 bases remaining between them. Per germline, CDR1 DFQATT and CDR2 SNEGSKA (reference sequence). The CDR3 has 16 amino acids.

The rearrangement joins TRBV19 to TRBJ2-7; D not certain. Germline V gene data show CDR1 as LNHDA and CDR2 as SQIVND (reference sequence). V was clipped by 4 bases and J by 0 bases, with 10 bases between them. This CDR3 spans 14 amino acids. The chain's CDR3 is CASSRDLSSYEQYF. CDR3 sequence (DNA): TGTGCCAGTAGTAGGGATCTGAGCTCCTACGAGCAGTACTTC.